These T cell receptor beta chains were read from a single sample in a study of blood T cell repertoires in COVID-19. Some clones are missing from TCRdb's copy, which holds only in-frame ones; the method was immunoSEQ multiplex PCR. The sample holds under 200,000 clones, around 67% seen once. Sequencing was done on a sample of peripheral blood. These receptors all come from an elderly woman with acute or convalescent COVID-19. The CDR3 runs from the conserved cysteine through the conserved F or W. The order of the fields is V gene, clone size, D gene, J gene, CDR3 DNA, CDR3 protein. The D gene is left open where the match is weak. Clone size appears in some rows only: once, few, many, or a class for an expanded clone.

TRBV7-2	few	TRBD2	TRBJ2-1	TGTGCCAGCAGCCCCGCGCTAGCGGGAGTGGGGGAGTTCTTC	CASSPALAGVGEFF
TRBV5-1	.	.	TRBJ2-2	TGCGCCAGCAATCCCACGAGCGTCACCGGGGAGCTGTTTTTT	CASNPTSVTGELFF
TRBV7-3	.	.	TRBJ2-1	TGTGCCAGCAGCCCCGCCCGAGGTAGTTCCTACAATGAGCAGTTCTTC	CASSPARGSSYNEQFF
TRBV27	.	TRBD2	TRBJ2-3	TGTGCCAGCAGTCCATGGACTAGCGGGAGTGCGGATACGCAGTATTTT	CASSPWTSGSADTQYF
TRBV30	.	TRBD1	TRBJ2-7	TGTGCCTGGAGCAGACGACAGGGCTCCTACGAGCAGTACTTC	CAWSRRQGSYEQYF
TRBV9	.	TRBD2	TRBJ2-2	TGTGCCAGCAGCGTAGGTTTCGGGCTAGCGGGAGGTACCGGGGAGCTGTTTTTT	CASSVGFGLAGGTGELFF
TRBV7-9	.	.	TRBJ2-5	TGTGCCAGCAGCGCACTAAAAGAGACCCAGTACTTC	CASSALKETQYF
TRBV20-1	.	.	TRBJ1-5	TGCAGTGCTAGTGAAGGGGGGGATCAGCCCCAGCATTTT	CSASEGGDQPQHF
TRBV7-2	once	TRBD2	TRBJ2-1	TGTGCCAGCAGCCAGCTTGGGACTAGCGGTAACAATGAGCAGTTCTTC	CASSQLGTSGNNEQFF
TRBV5-1	.	.	TRBJ1-2	TGCGCCAGCAGCTTGGCCGGGGGAGGAGGCTACACCTTC	CASSLAGGGGYTF
TRBV11-3	once	.	TRBJ1-1	TGTGCCAGCAGCTTAGATGGGAGGGACGGGAACACTGAAGCTTTCTTT	CASSLDGRDGNTEAFF
TRBV30	.	.	TRBJ2-7	TGTGCCTGGGGGGACAACGCCTACGAGCAGTACTTC	CAWGDNAYEQYF
TRBV24-1	.	TRBD1	TRBJ2-3	TGTGCCACCAGTGATTTCGGGACAGACGACACAGATACGCAGTATTTT	CATSDFGTDDTDTQYF
TRBV5-1	once	TRBD2	TRBJ2-2	TGCGCCAGCAGCTTCGGTTTAGCGGGAGGGTCGACCGGGGAGCTGTTTTTT	CASSFGLAGGSTGELFF
TRBV10-3	.	.	TRBJ1-4	TGTGCCATCAGTTCAGGGGTGGGGGAAAAACTGTTTTTT	CAISSGVGEKLFF
TRBV6-2/TRBV6-3	.	TRBD2	TRBJ2-2	TGTGCCAGCAGTCCCCGGGATAGCGGGACCGGGGAGCTGTTTTTT	CASSPRDSGTGELFF
TRBV20-1	.	.	TRBJ2-7	TGCAGTGCTTCCACGCTGCCGGGGCAGTACTTC	CSASTLPGQYF
TRBV2	.	.	TRBJ2-7	TGTGCCAGCAGTGGCCTGGAGGGATCCGAGCAGTACTTC	CASSGLEGSEQYF
TRBV7-6	once	.	TRBJ2-3	TGTGCCAGCAGCTTAGCCTCTGGCACAGATACGCAGTATTTT	CASSLASGTDTQYF
TRBV7-9	.	.	TRBJ2-7	TGTGCCAGCAGCTTAGCCGGCGGTTCCTACGAGCAGTACTTC	CASSLAGGSYEQYF
TRBV19	.	.	TRBJ1-5	TGTGCCAGTAGAACGCAGACTGGGCCCCAGCATTTT	CASRTQTGPQHF
TRBV7-6	.	TRBD1	TRBJ1-5	TGTGCCAGCAGCCCCCAGACAGGGACGGGTCAGCCCCAGCATTTT	CASSPQTGTGQPQHF
TRBV4-1	.	TRBD1	TRBJ2-3	TGCGCCAGCAGCCAAAGCCCGGGGGGACAGGGAGTAACAGATACGCAGTATTTT	CASSQSPGGQGVTDTQYF
TRBV27	.	.	TRBJ2-3	TGTGCCAGCAGTTTATATTCGGGCGAGGGCCAAAAGCAGTATTTT	CASSLYSGEGQKQYF
TRBV11-2	once	.	TRBJ2-1	TGTGCCAGCAGCTTAGGGCTGGGGAGGAATGAGCAGTTCTTC	CASSLGLGRNEQFF
TRBV19	.	TRBD2	TRBJ2-7	TGTGCCAGTAGTATATCCGGGACTAGCAATCCCTCCGAGCAGTACTTC	CASSISGTSNPSEQYF
TRBV27	few	TRBD2	TRBJ2-3	TGTGCCAGCACCGCGGGGCTAGCGGGCACAGATACGCAGTATTTT	CASTAGLAGTDTQYF
TRBV7-9	.	TRBD1	TRBJ2-3	TGTGCCAGCAGCTTAGTTTTAGGGGGCCTGGATACGCAGTATTTT	CASSLVLGGLDTQYF
TRBV10-3	few	.	TRBJ2-7	TGTGCCATCAGTACAAATTCCTACGAGCAGTACTTC	CAISTNSYEQYF
TRBV6-5	.	TRBD2	TRBJ2-3	TGTGCCAGCTACGGACTAGCGGGCACAGATACGCAGTATTTT	CASYGLAGTDTQYF
TRBV28	.	TRBD2	TRBJ2-3	TGTGCCAGCAGCCCTAGCGGGGTCACAGATACGCAGTATTTT	CASSPSGVTDTQYF
TRBV18	.	TRBD1	TRBJ2-2	TGTGCCAGCTCACCCCCGGGACAGAGGAACACCGGGGAGCTGTTTTTT	CASSPPGQRNTGELFF
TRBV19	.	TRBD1	TRBJ1-4	TGTGCCAGTAGTATAGGAGCGACAGGGGCGGAAAAACTGTTTTTT	CASSIGATGAEKLFF
TRBV3-1/TRBV3-2	.	TRBD1	TRBJ1-2	TGTGCCAGCAGCCACGGAAAAACAGGGGAAGGCTACACCTTC	CASSHGKTGEGYTF
TRBV3-1/TRBV3-2	.	TRBD1	TRBJ1-1	TGTGCCAGCAGCCAACTGGACAGGAGGACTGAAGCTTTCTTT	CASSQLDRRTEAFF
TRBV28	.	.	TRBJ2-7	TGTGCCAGCCGCACACAGTCGGTCTACGAGCAGTACTTC	CASRTQSVYEQYF
TRBV4-2	few	.	TRBJ2-6	TGTGCCAGCAGCCAGAGGGACTCTGGGGCCAACGTCCTGACTTTC	CASSQRDSGANVLTF
TRBV11-3	.	.	TRBJ2-2	TGTGCCAGCAGCTTGCAGGGGTCCACCGGGGAGCTGTTTTTT	CASSLQGSTGELFF
TRBV28	.	.	TRBJ1-2	TGTGCCAGCAGAACCGCTCCGGATGGCTACACCTTC	CASRTAPDGYTF
TRBV12-5	.	TRBD1	TRBJ2-2	TGTGCTAGTGGTTTGGTAACAGGGGCTAGCCCCACCGGGGAGCTGTTTTTT	CASGLVTGASPTGELFF
TRBV27	.	.	TRBJ1-5	TGTGCCAGCAGTTTGACATTCAATCAGCCCCAGCATTTT	CASSLTFNQPQHF
TRBV25-1	.	TRBD2	TRBJ2-1	TGTGCCAGCAGTGCTAGCGGGAGAACCTACAATGAGCAGTTCTTC	CASSASGRTYNEQFF
TRBV19	.	.	TRBJ1-5	TGTGCCAGTAGCCCCATTTCGACTTATGCTAGCAATCAGCCCCAGCATTTT	CASSPISTYASNQPQHF
TRBV29-1	.	.	TRBJ2-3	TGCAGCGTTGGGAGGACTCCTAGCACAGATACGCAGTATTTT	CSVGRTPSTDTQYF
TRBV9	.	TRBD2	TRBJ2-1	TGTGCCAGCACCCGTAGCGGGGGCTTTCCGTACAATGAGCAGTTCTTC	CASTRSGGFPYNEQFF
TRBV7-2	.	TRBD2	TRBJ2-7	TGTGCCAGCAGCCCCTTTGGGACTAGCGGGAGGGGTGAGCAGTACTTC	CASSPFGTSGRGEQYF
TRBV24-1	.	.	TRBJ2-3	TGTGCCACCGCGACAGAGGGGAGGACAGATACGCAGTATTTT	CATATEGRTDTQYF
TRBV11-3	.	.	TRBJ2-3	TGTGCCAGCAGCCGGGACTCGCGGGTCACAGATACGCAGTATTTT	CASSRDSRVTDTQYF
TRBV18	.	.	TRBJ1-2	TGTGCCAGCTCACCAGGATCCGGAGAGGGTGGCTACACCTTC	CASSPGSGEGGYTF
TRBV7-3	.	.	TRBJ2-2	TGTGCCAGCAGCTTAGTAGCGGAAAACACCGGGGAGCTGTTTTTT	CASSLVAENTGELFF
TRBV18	.	.	TRBJ1-5	TGTGCCAGCTCACCACCGTCGGGGGACAATCAGCCCCAGCATTTT	CASSPPSGDNQPQHF
TRBV5-4	few	TRBD2	TRBJ2-5	TGTGCCAGCAGACCCGCCACTAGCGGGAGGGTGGTGACCCAGTACTTC	CASRPATSGRVVTQYF
TRBV7-3	.	TRBD1	TRBJ2-3	TGTGCCAGCAGCTCGGGCTCCACAGGGGTTGGAGATACGCAGTATTTT	CASSSGSTGVGDTQYF
TRBV18	.	.	TRBJ1-3	TGTGCCAGCTCACCTCTCGGGGAGGAGGCCATATATTTT	CASSPLGEEAIYF
TRBV28	.	.	TRBJ2-2	TGTGCCAGCAGTTCCAGTACCGGGGAGCTGTTTTTT	CASSSSTGELFF
TRBV28	.	.	TRBJ1-1	TGTGCCAGCAGTTCCCGCAGGGACTGGAACACTGAAGCTTTCTTT	CASSSRRDWNTEAFF
TRBV9	.	.	TRBJ1-2	TGTGCCAGCAGCACGCAAACAGGGTCCGGCTATGGCTACACCTTC	CASSTQTGSGYGYTF
TRBV28	once	.	TRBJ1-4	TGTGCCAGCAGACAAGGGACACTTACTAATGAAAAACTGTTTTTT	CASRQGTLTNEKLFF